The clone carrying this T cell receptor beta chain was seen only once. Some clones are missing from TCRdb's copy, which holds only in-frame ones; the method was immunoSEQ multiplex PCR. The sample contains about 170,000 clones, around nine tenths of which appear only once. The sample comes from a study of blood T cell repertoires in COVID-19. The germline gives CDR1 MNHEY, CDR2 SMNVEV (reference sequence). Trimming shortened V by 6 bases and J by 2 bases, and 16 bases separated the two germline ends. The CDR3 consists of 15 residues. The sequencing sample was made of peripheral blood. The receptor comes from a man aged 50-59 years who had recovered from COVID-19. The genes are TRBV27 and TRBJ1-2; D gene unclear. The CDR3 sequence: CASSGSRGANYGYTF. Here the CDR3 DNA reads TGTGCCAGCAGCGGGTCTCGGGGAGCCAACTATGGCTACACCTTC.